This passage covers 28 T cell receptor beta chains from one sample sequenced in a study of cytotoxic CD8 clonotypes in ibrutinib-treated CLL (dated by TCRdb to 2020 to 2023). Libraries were made using the immunoSEQ multiplex PCR assay. Not all clones reach the TCRdb copy of this immuneACCESS table, which keeps in-frame sequences only. Checked studies attribute under half of the gap to unresolved V genes and leave the rest unexplained. The sample contains approximately 340,000 clones, 60% to 80% of them found a single time. The ten largest clones represent around 6.6% of the sample. The source was PBMCs, collected after 36 months of ibrutinib treatment. The source of these receptors is a human donor with chronic lymphocytic leukemia.

This clone has just one count. The chain recombines TRBV11-2 with TRBJ2-7; no definite D call. Germline loops: CDR1 SGHAT, CDR2 FQNNGV. V dropped 2 bases and J dropped 0 bases, with 8 bases sitting between them. This CDR3 is built from 14 residues. In DNA form, the CDR3 reads TGTGCCAGCAGCTTATCCCCGAGCTCCTACGAGCAGTACTTC. This codes for CASSLSPSSYEQYF.

This clone has a handful of counts. CDR3 DNA: TGTGCCAGCAGTTACTCAATCGGGAACTATGGCTACACCTTC. Protein: CASSYSIGNYGYTF. This chain uses TRBV6-6 with TRBJ1-2; D is unclear. Germline lookup yields CDR1 MNHNY and CDR2 SVGAGI (reference sequence). V gave up 0 bases and J gave up 2 bases, with 7 bases separating them. The CDR3 has 14 residues.

The sample holds a few counts of this clone. V usage is TRBV21-1 and J usage is TRBJ1-1; the D segment call TRBD1 is taken from the table without a DNA check. TRBV21-1 is tagged as a pseudogene. This CDR3 spans 14 amino acids. The CDR3 DNA is TGTGCCAGCAGTGGACAGGGGGCGCGCACTGAAGCTTTCTTT. The encoded protein is CASSGQGARTEAFF.

A few counts support this clone. The J gene is TRBJ1-6, the V gene TRBV6-5; 9 nucleotides line up with TRBD1. Germline CDR1 and CDR2: MNHEY and SVGAGI. CDR3 length: 13 amino acids. V was pared by 7 bases and J by 9 bases, with 4 bases of the junction left unmatched. The CDR3 sequence: CASNRDRASPLHF. The CDR3 DNA follows: TGTGCCAGCAACCGGGACAGGGCTTCACCCCTCCACTTT.

The rearrangement joins TRBV28 to TRBJ2-2; 13 positions match TRBD2. Unmatched junction bases numbered 10, after V lost 5 bases and J lost 4 bases. The CDR3 contains 18 residues. Germline CDR1 is MDHEN and CDR2 is SYDVKM. CDR3 nucleotides: TGTGCCAGCAGTCTAGGACTAGCGGGAGTCTCGGGCACCGGGGAGCTGTTTTTT. Protein product: CASSLGLAGVSGTGELFF.

This chain joins TRBV5-1 and TRBJ1-5, with D perhaps TRBD1 (5 bases). Germline CDR1 and CDR2: SGHRS and YFSETQ. Trimming stripped 7 bases from V and 4 bases from J, with 12 bases between. CDR3 length: 13 residues. CDR3 DNA: TGCGCCAGCCGACCGGGGCCGAATCAGCCCCAGCATTTT. It codes for CASRPGPNQPQHF.

V usage is TRBV5-1 and J usage is TRBJ2-3; D uncertain. Germline lookup yields CDR1 SGHRS and CDR2 YFSETQ. The CDR3 consists of 13 residues. Trimming took off 2 bases at V and 0 bases at J, with 4 bases between the two ends. CDR3 loop: CASSFSSTDTQYF. CDR3 nucleotides: TGCGCCAGCAGCTTTTCTAGCACAGATACGCAGTATTTT.

The genes are TRBV6-1 and TRBJ2-1, with 8 bases that match TRBD2. The CDR3 spans 11 residues. Germline assignment: CDR1 MNHNS and CDR2 SASEGT. The junction had 4 bases not matched to a gene; V was cut back by 5 bases and J by 13 bases. The CDR3 DNA follows: TGTGCCAGCAGTCCACTAGCGGATCAGTTCTTC. It codes for CASSPLADQFF.

This rearrangement joins TRBV6-1 to TRBJ2-7; 8 bases match TRBD2. The ends lost 6 bases at V and 0 bases at J; junction bases unmatched: 7. This CDR3 contains 15 residues. Germline V gene data show CDR1 as MNHNS and CDR2 as SASEGT. The CDR3 coding sequence is TGTGCCAGCAGCTTCGGGGGGGTCAACTCCTACGAGCAGTACTTC. Its protein is CASSFGGVNSYEQYF.

This clone came up once. The chain recombines TRBV15 with TRBJ2-1; D is uncertain. The V end was cut by 2 bases, the J end by 10 bases, with 6 bases between. The CDR3 covers 11 residues. CDR1 and CDR2 from the germline V gene are LNHNV and YYDKDF (reference sequence). CDR3 bases: TGTGCCACCAGCAGATCTGGGGAGCAGTTCTTC. Translation gives CATSRSGEQFF.

V gene TRBV4-3 combines with J gene TRBJ1-2, with TRBD1 matching 8 bases. CDR3 length: 14 residues. Germline V CDR1 and CDR2: LGHNA, YSLEER. The trim removed 1 base at V and 4 bases at J, leaving 2 bases unmatched. The CDR3 region is CASSQVRGPYGYTF. CDR3 coding DNA: TGCGCCAGCAGCCAAGTCAGGGGGCCCTATGGCTACACCTTC.

This rearrangement joins TRBV27 to TRBJ2-2; 10 nucleotides line up with TRBD2. CDR1 MNHEY and CDR2 SMNVEV come from the germline V gene (reference sequence). CDR3 size: 19 residues. Germline trimming cut 3 bases from V and 0 bases from J; bases unmatched to any gene: 10. For the CDR3, the DNA is TGTGCCAGCAGTTTCCTAGCGGGAGCCTCACCTGCGAACACCGGGGAGCTGTTTTTT. Translating it yields CASSFLAGASPANTGELFF.

J is TRBJ1-4 and V is TRBV5-6; 7 bases are a match to TRBD1. This CDR3 contains 17 residues. V was pared by 0 bases and J by 2 bases, with 7 bases of the junction left unmatched. From germline, CDR1 is SGHDT and CDR2 YYEEEE. The CDR3 bases are TGTGCCAGCAGCTTGGGTTCAGGGGGTTTGACTAATGAAAAACTGTTTTTT. Amino acids: CASSLGSGGLTNEKLFF.

The rearrangement joins TRBV29-1 to TRBJ2-1; TRBD1 matches at 11 bases. The germline V gene has CDR1 SQVTM and CDR2 ANQGSEA. The CDR3 length is 14 residues. The trim removed 4 bases at V and 6 bases at J, leaving 5 bases unmatched. The CDR3 region has the DNA TGCAGCGTTGGTGGGACAGGGGGGTTCAATGAGCAGTTCTTC. Translating gives CSVGGTGGFNEQFF.

The gene calls are TRBV29-1 and TRBJ1-5; D remains ambiguous. The V gene lost 0 bases and the J gene lost 8 bases, with 14 bases spanning the gap. There are 14 residues in the CDR3. Germline V gene sequence: CDR1 SQVTM, CDR2 ANQGSEA. The CDR3 protein is CSVEDEGNGEPQHF. CDR3 bases: TGCAGCGTTGAAGATGAGGGCAATGGAGAGCCCCAGCATTTT.

This chain connects TRBV13 to TRBJ2-7, with 13 bases aligning to TRBD2. Germline V gives CDR1 PRHDT, CDR2 FYEKMQ (reference sequence). The V gene end was trimmed by 5 bases and the J gene end by 5 bases; junction bases not matched to a gene: 3. This CDR3 has 14 residues. CDR3 residues: CASSQGLAGNEQYF. CDR3 DNA: TGTGCCAGCAGCCAGGGACTAGCGGGAAACGAGCAGTACTTC.

The chain couples TRBV5-1 to TRBJ1-1, with 8 bases aligning to TRBD1. V trimming: 4 bases; J trimming: 10 bases; junction bases outside the gene matches: 6. The CDR3 has 12 residues. Germline V lookup: CDR1 SGHRS, CDR2 YFSETQ. The CDR3 nucleotides read TGCGCCAGCAGCGGAGGACAGGGCTTAGCTTTCTTT. Its protein is CASSGGQGLAFF.

The rearrangement joins TRBV5-6 to TRBJ2-2; D is perhaps TRBD2 (5 bases). This CDR3 is 15 amino acids long. CDR1 is SGHDT, CDR2 YYEEEE, per germline. Trimming took 2 bases from V and 6 from J, leaving 14 bases between them. The CDR3 loop is CASSFGGATAGELFF. Here the CDR3 DNA reads TGTGCCAGCAGCTTTGGAGGAGCAACGGCCGGGGAGCTGTTTTTT.

The rearrangement links TRBV27 to TRBJ2-2; 10 bases line up with TRBD1. Trimming cost V 6 bases and J 5 bases; bases outside gene matches: 9. Germline CDR1 is MNHEY and CDR2 is SMNVEV (reference sequence). This CDR3 comprises 16 residues. CDR3 protein: CASRPTGQGRTGELFF. CDR3 nucleotides: TGTGCCAGCAGGCCAACGGGACAGGGGCGGACCGGGGAGCTGTTTTTT.

The chain recombines TRBV11-2 with TRBJ2-7; D ambiguous. The ends were cut back, 11 bases at V and 2 bases at J, with 16 bases in the middle. CDR1 is SGHAT, CDR2 FQNNGV, per germline. The CDR3 length is 13 residues. The CDR3: CAPRKGGTYEQYF. CDR3 DNA sequence: TGTGCCCCAAGGAAAGGTGGGACCTACGAGCAGTACTTC.

This clone has only a few counts. This clone may be a read error of a much larger clone one base away. CDR3 nucleotide sequence: TGTGCCAGCAGCTTTCAAGAGACCCAGTACTTC. Protein: CASSFQETQYF. The chain joins TRBV7-2 to TRBJ2-5; D is unresolved. Germline assignment: CDR1 SGHTA and CDR2 FQGNSA. V was pared by 3 bases and J by 2 bases, with 1 base between. The CDR3 runs to 11 residues. The complete variable domain, with remaining parts taken from reference TRBV7-2 and TRBJ2-5, reads GAGVSQSPSNKVTEKGKDVELRCDPISGHTALYWYRQSLGQGLEFLIYFQGNSAPDKSGLPSDRFSAERTGGSVSTLTIQRTQQEDSAVYLCASSFQETQYFGPGTRLLVL.

The J gene is TRBJ2-3, the V gene TRBV5-1; no definite D call. The germline V gene has CDR1 SGHRS and CDR2 YFSETQ. The CDR3 runs to 15 residues. V lost 0 bases and J lost 2, with 10 bases in between. The DNA of the CDR3 is TGCGCCAGCAGCTTGGAGGTGGGTCTCACAGATACGCAGTATTTT. It is translated as CASSLEVGLTDTQYF.

The genes are TRBV4-1 and TRBJ1-1; 8 bases align to TRBD1. This CDR3 spans 17 amino acids. Trimming took 2 bases from V and 3 from J; bases not matched to a gene: 11. Germline CDR1 reads MGHRA; CDR2 reads YSYEKL. In DNA, the CDR3 is TGCGCCAGCAGCCAACCTACAGGGGGGCGTAGGGACACTGAAGCTTTCTTT. It codes for CASSQPTGGRRDTEAFF.

This clone came up once. The gene calls are TRBV27 and TRBJ1-4; D gene unclear. CDR1 is MNHEY, CDR2 SMNVEV, per germline (reference sequence). CDR3 length equals 15 residues. Trimming cost V 3 bases and J 3 bases, with 11 bases left between them. CDR3 DNA sequence: TGTGCCAGCAGTTTCCGGCGGGGTCCTAATGAAAAACTGTTTTTT. Translating gives CASSFRRGPNEKLFF.

The sample holds one count of this clone. The chain joins TRBV19 to TRBJ2-7; 8 bases agree with TRBD1. Germline assignment: CDR1 LNHDA and CDR2 SQIVND (reference sequence). This CDR3 is built from 16 residues. With V trimmed by 3 bases and J by 0 bases, 7 bases remained unmatched. The CDR3 nucleotides read TGTGCCAGTAGTATCGTCGGACAGGGAAACTCCTACGAGCAGTACTTC. Translation: CASSIVGQGNSYEQYF.

The chain is built from TRBV29-1 and TRBJ1-2; TRBD1 aligns across 8 bases. CDR1 and CDR2 from the germline V gene are SQVTM and ANQGSEA. The CDR3 has 13 residues. The J segment lost 2 bases and the V segment lost 2 bases, leaving 1 base of the junction unmatched. The CDR3 DNA follows: TGCAGCGTTGAAAACAGGGGGAACTATGGCTACACCTTC. Encoded protein: CSVENRGNYGYTF. Full variable domain (missing parts from reference TRBV29-1 and TRBJ1-2): SAVISQKPSRDICQRGTSLTIQCQVDSQVTMMFWYRQQPGQSLTLIATANQGSEATYESGFVIDKFPISRPNLTFSTLTVSNMSPEDSSIYLCSVENRGNYGYTFGSGTRLTVV.

The rearrangement links TRBV6-6 to TRBJ1-2; D not certain. The CDR3 has 13 amino acids. CDR1 is MNHNY, CDR2 SVGAGI, per germline (reference sequence). Between the trimmed V and J ends, which lost 8 bases and 5 bases, there was a span of 15 bases. In DNA, the CDR3 is TGTGCCAGCGGTCTAACCCAATATTATGGCTACACCTTC. This translates into CASGLTQYYGYTF.

The chain joins TRBV12-5 to TRBJ1-2, with D uncertain. The CDR3 is made up of 16 amino acids. V lost 1 base to trimming and J lost 2 bases, with 14 bases between them. CDR1 LGHNT and CDR2 FRNRAP come from the germline V gene. This chain's CDR3 is CASGLARATVNYGYTF. CDR3 DNA sequence: TGTGCTAGTGGTTTGGCCCGGGCCACAGTAAACTATGGCTACACCTTC. Complete variable domain (other parts from reference TRBV12-5 and TRBJ1-2): DARVTQTPRHKVTEMGQEVTMRCQPILGHNTVFWYRQTMMQGLELLAYFRNRAPLDDSGMPKDRFSAEMPDATLATLKIQPSEPRDSAVYFCASGLARATVNYGYTFGSGTRLTVV.